The 32 T cell receptor beta chains below all came from one sample that was sequenced in a study of cytomegalovirus exposure and HLA in healthy donors. Generated by immunoSEQ multiplex PCR, the TCRdb table keeps only in-frame clones and is missing some. This sample has 100,000 to 150,000 clones, with more than 95% found just once. The material sequenced was PBMCs. These receptors all stem from a man younger than 30 in good health and CMV-seronegative.

V gene TRBV9 combines with J gene TRBJ2-1; 13 positions agree with TRBD2. CDR1 and CDR2 (germline): SGDLS, YYNGEE. The length of the CDR3 is 17 residues. J lost 5 bases, V lost 0 bases, and 5 bases had no gene match. This chain's CDR3 is CASSVVGLAGLNNEQFF. The CDR3 DNA sequence: TGTGCCAGCAGCGTAGTGGGACTAGCGGGACTCAACAATGAGCAGTTCTTC.

The CDR3 sequence: CASSPLGGLAVQETQYF. The DNA of the CDR3 is TGTGCCAGCTCACCTCTCGGCGGACTAGCGGTCCAAGAGACCCAGTACTTC. The chain employs TRBV18 and TRBJ2-5, with 10 bases fitting TRBD2. Losses at the gene ends were 3 bases for V and 1 base for J; bases not matched to a gene: 8. The CDR3 has 17 residues. The germline CDR1 and CDR2 sequences are KGHSH and LQKENI.

This chain joins TRBV7-2 and TRBJ2-5, with a tentative D call TRBD2 (6 bases). This CDR3 has 16 residues. V lost 5 bases and J 5 bases, leaving 21 bases between the germline ends. The germline V gene has CDR1 SGHTA and CDR2 FQGNSA. CDR3 sequence reads: CASSHQRAKRWETQYF. The CDR3 DNA reads as TGTGCCAGCAGCCACCAGCGGGCCAAGCGATGGGAGACCCAGTACTTC.

V and J are TRBV2 and TRBJ1-2; possible D gene TRBD1, 6 bases. Germline V lookup: CDR1 SNHLY, CDR2 FYNNEI. Trimming pared 3 bases from V and 8 bases from J, leaving 16 bases between. The CDR3 contains 14 residues. CDR3: CASSEDRQVTGYTF. CDR3 bases: TGTGCCAGCAGTGAGGACCGACAGGTGACCGGCTACACCTTC.

This chain links TRBV19 with TRBJ2-1; TRBD2 matches at 7 bases. CDR3 length: 15 residues. The V segment lost 3 bases and the J segment 0 bases; nucleotides outside the gene matches: 2. The germline gives CDR1 LNHDA, CDR2 SQIVND (reference sequence). This CDR3 reads CASSMGGISYNEQFF. Here the CDR3 DNA reads TGTGCCAGTAGTATGGGGGGGATCTCCTACAATGAGCAGTTCTTC.

The genes are TRBV28 and TRBJ2-4, with a possible D match to TRBD2 (6 bases). CDR3 length equals 14 residues. CDR1 and CDR2 (germline): MDHEN, SYDVKM. Trimming took off 6 bases at V and 9 bases at J, with 18 bases between the two ends. This CDR3 reads CASRIRENGGIQYF. The CDR3 nucleotides are TGTGCCAGCAGGATCCGGGAGAACGGGGGCATTCAGTACTTC.

This clone was observed a handful of times. The chain employs TRBV4-2 and TRBJ2-1; 11 positions agree with TRBD2. Trimming cost V 1 base and J 5 bases; bases outside gene matches: 13. This CDR3 region has 19 residues. The germline V gene has CDR1 LGHNA and CDR2 YNFKEQ. CDR3 in amino acids: CASSQGPPMLAGGHNEQFF. The DNA of the CDR3 is TGTGCCAGCAGCCAAGGCCCACCTATGCTAGCGGGGGGTCACAATGAGCAGTTCTTC.

The rearrangement uses TRBV15 and TRBJ1-2, with no clear D. Per germline, CDR1 LNHNV and CDR2 YYDKDF (reference sequence). V shed 0 bases and J shed 8 bases, with 10 bases lying between them. This CDR3 has 13 amino acids. The CDR3 loop is CATSRDRSGGYTF. As DNA, the CDR3 is TGTGCCACCAGCAGAGACAGGTCGGGGGGCTACACCTTC.

The V gene is TRBV27, the J gene TRBJ2-7; D possibly corresponds to TRBD1 (6 bases). This CDR3 is built from 12 residues. Germline V gene sequence: CDR1 MNHEY, CDR2 SMNVEV (reference sequence). V was cut by 6 bases and J by 5 bases, with 11 bases left in between. The CDR3 sequence is CASRQGPHEQYF. Written as DNA, the CDR3 is TGTGCCAGCAGACAGGGTCCCCACGAGCAGTACTTC.

This chain joins TRBV7-8 and TRBJ1-3, with TRBD1 identical over 7 bases. Germline assignment: CDR1 SGHVS and CDR2 FQNEAQ. The CDR3 is made up of 17 amino acids. V was clipped by 1 base and J by 2 bases; unmatched bases: 8. CDR3 sequence reads: CASSLVGVGTAGNTIYF. CDR3 DNA sequence: TGTGCCAGCAGCTTAGTCGGGGTAGGGACAGCTGGAAACACCATATATTTT.

The gene calls are TRBV14 and TRBJ2-1; D is possibly TRBD1 (6 bases). The germline V gene encodes CDR1 SGHDN and CDR2 FVKESK. The CDR3 sequence is 15 residues long. Trimming removed 5 bases from V and 6 bases from J, with 17 bases in between. The CDR3 reads CASSSHKSTGNEQFF. In nucleotides, the CDR3 is TGTGCCAGCAGCTCCCATAAATCGACAGGCAATGAGCAGTTCTTC.

The chain links TRBV7-2 to TRBJ1-1; the D is unclear. The CDR3 is made up of 15 amino acids. Germline CDR1 reads SGHTA; CDR2 reads FQGNSA. The ends were cut back, 5 bases at V and 0 bases at J, with 13 bases in the middle. This CDR3 is CASSPWGGMNTEAFF. The CDR3 coding sequence is TGTGCCAGCAGCCCTTGGGGAGGCATGAACACTGAAGCTTTCTTT.

This chain links TRBV15 with TRBJ2-7, with D uncertain. Trimming took 0 bases from V and 7 from J, leaving 10 bases between them. Germline CDR1 reads LNHNV; CDR2 reads YYDKDF (reference sequence). The CDR3 sequence is 13 residues long. The CDR3 reads CATSRDPTLEQYF. CDR3 bases: TGTGCCACCAGCAGAGATCCTACCTTGGAGCAGTACTTC.

The CDR3 region is CASSSGQFTEAFF. CDR3 coding DNA: TGTGCCAGCAGCTCGGGACAGTTCACTGAAGCTTTCTTT. The chain links TRBV7-9 to TRBJ1-1; 7 nucleotides line up with TRBD1. The CDR3 spans 13 residues. Germline V lookup: CDR1 SEHNR, CDR2 FQNEAQ (reference sequence). Losses at the gene ends were 4 bases for V and 4 bases for J; bases not matched to a gene: 3.

This clone is a singleton in its sample. This rearrangement joins TRBV4-3 to TRBJ2-1; 7 bases match TRBD1. There are 17 residues in the CDR3. The germline V gene encodes CDR1 LGHNA and CDR2 YSLEER. V gave up 1 base and J gave up 0 bases; unmatched junction bases: 6. CDR3 sequence (DNA): TGCGCCAGCAGCCAAGGCACAGGGGTGAGCTCCTACAATGAGCAGTTCTTC. As protein: CASSQGTGVSSYNEQFF.

This chain links TRBV28 with TRBJ2-7; D is undetermined. V lost 4 bases and J lost 6, with 13 bases in between. This CDR3 comprises 13 residues. CDR1 MDHEN and CDR2 SYDVKM come from the germline V gene. The CDR3 region is CASSYDPPGEQYF. Here the CDR3 DNA reads TGTGCCAGCAGTTATGATCCCCCCGGCGAGCAGTACTTC.

The chain has TRBV7-8 and TRBJ1-2, with unresolved D. Germline CDR1 SGHVS, CDR2 FQNEAQ. V lost 2 bases and J lost 0, with 19 bases in between. This CDR3 spans 18 amino acids. As DNA, the CDR3 is TGTGCCAGCAGCTTAAGAGGAGGCGTAACTGCAGCTAACTATGGCTACACCTTC. It codes for CASSLRGGVTAANYGYTF.

V usage is TRBV28 and J usage is TRBJ2-3; 9 bases align to TRBD1. The CDR3 loop spans 17 amino acids. With V trimmed by 5 bases and J by 3 bases, 12 bases remained unmatched. Looked up from germline, CDR1 is MDHEN and CDR2 is SYDVKM. The DNA of the CDR3 is TGTGCCAGCAGTGCTAAGTACGGGACAGGGCTAACAGATACGCAGTATTTT. Residues: CASSAKYGTGLTDTQYF.

J is TRBJ1-1 and V is TRBV20-1; no reliable D call. This CDR3 is built from 11 residues. V was cut by 3 bases and J by 6 bases, with 8 bases left in between. CDR1 DFQATT and CDR2 SNEGSKA come from the germline V gene (reference sequence). The CDR3 here is CSASIQAEAFF. The CDR3 DNA reads as TGCAGTGCTAGTATTCAGGCTGAAGCTTTCTTT.

This clone has just one count. J is TRBJ1-1 and V is TRBV4-3; 8 nucleotides match TRBD1. V was pared by 4 bases and J by 1 base, with 11 bases of the junction left unmatched. CDR1 is LGHNA, CDR2 YSLEER, per germline. The CDR3 sequence is 17 residues long. CDR3: CASSPNPGQGSNTEAFF. The CDR3 nucleotides are TGCGCCAGCAGCCCGAACCCCGGACAGGGATCGAACACTGAAGCTTTCTTT.

Comment on this clone: Likely a read error: the CDR3 ends without its conserved phenylalanine or tryptophan. It is unclear where the CDR3 begins or ends on the DNA, so no DNA is shown, and the CDR3 is as TCRdb lists it. This sequence joins TRBV12-2 and TRBJ2-7; no DNA check was done on the table's D call, TRBD2. TRBV12-2 has pseudogene status. The CDR3 numbers 9 amino acids, ends counted. CDR3 sequence: CASRLPPPL.

This chain uses TRBV4-1 with TRBJ2-7; the match to TRBD1 covers 8 bases. Germline CDR1 and CDR2: MGHRA and YSYEKL. After removal of 4 bases from V and 4 bases from J, the junction contained 6 bases not matched to a gene. CDR3 length: 14 residues. In DNA, the CDR3 is TGCGCCAGCAGCCCGAGGACAGGGAAGTACGAGCAGTACTTC. Translating it yields CASSPRTGKYEQYF.

For the CDR3, the DNA is TGTGCCAGCAGCTTAAGCGACAGGGTACGAGGCTACACCTTC. As protein: CASSLSDRVRGYTF. The chain has TRBV7-9 and TRBJ1-2; 7 bases are a match to TRBD1. CDR3 size: 14 residues. From germline, CDR1 is SEHNR and CDR2 FQNEAQ (reference sequence). V dropped 2 bases and J dropped 8; count of bases not matched to a gene: 8. Looking up the rest from reference TRBV7-9 and TRBJ1-2 gives the full variable domain: DTGVSQNPRHKITKRGQNVTFRCDPISEHNRLYWYRQTLGQGPEFLTYFQNEAQLEKSRLLSDRFSAERPKGSFSTLEIQRTEQGDSAMYLCASSLSDRVRGYTFGSGTRLTVV.

V is TRBV30 and J is TRBJ1-1; D is unclear. The CDR3 contains 17 residues. The ends were cut back, 0 bases at V and 0 bases at J, with 17 bases in the middle. In germline, CDR1 is GTSNPN, CDR2 SVGIG (reference sequence). The CDR3 reads CAWSVGRSYPMNTEAFF. The CDR3 coding sequence is TGTGCCTGGAGTGTAGGGAGAAGCTACCCCATGAACACTGAAGCTTTCTTT.

As DNA, the CDR3 is TGCGCCAGCAGCTTGGCGGGGGACCCAAACACTGAAGCTTTCTTT. It is translated as CASSLAGDPNTEAFF. The V and J genes are TRBV5-1 and TRBJ1-1; D may be TRBD1 (5 bases). The V gene's germline CDR1 is SGHRS and CDR2 YFSETQ. CDR3 length: 15 residues. V was pared by 0 bases and J by 2 bases, with 11 bases between. The complete variable domain, with remaining parts taken from reference TRBV5-1 and TRBJ1-1, reads KAGVTQTPRYLIKTRGQQVTLSCSPISGHRSVSWYQQTPGQGLQFLFEYFSETQRNKGNFPGRFSGRQFSNSRSEMNVSTLELGDSALYLCASSLAGDPNTEAFFGQGTRLTVV.

V is TRBV28 and J is TRBJ2-7; TRBD2 aligns across 7 bases. Unmatched junction bases numbered 26, after V lost 1 base and J lost 8 bases. The germline CDR1 and CDR2 sequences are MDHEN and SYDVKM. The CDR3 covers 20 residues. The CDR3 here is CASSLSPWRERGPVVVQQYF. For the CDR3, the DNA is TGTGCCAGCAGTTTATCCCCTTGGCGGGAGCGTGGACCCGTGGTGGTGCAGCAGTACTTC. Full variable domain (outside the CDR3, taken from reference TRBV28 and TRBJ2-7): DVKVTQSSRYLVKRTGEKVFLECVQDMDHENMFWYRQDPGLGLRLIYFSYDVKMKEKGDIPEGYSVSREKKERFSLILESASTNQTSMYLCASSLSPWRERGPVVVQQYFGPGTRLTVT.

The chain is built from TRBV7-3 and TRBJ2-3; weak D call: TRBD1 (8 bases). Germline values: CDR1 SGHTA, CDR2 FQGTGA. This CDR3 region has 16 residues. Trimming took off 5 bases at V and 1 base at J, with 16 bases between the two ends. In DNA, the CDR3 is TGTGCCAGCAGCCCTACAGGGGGAGGGGGCACAGATACGCAGTATTTT. Translating it yields CASSPTGGGGTDTQYF.

A few counts support this clone. The rearrangement uses TRBV9 and TRBJ2-3; 12 bases are a match to TRBD2. Germline trimming cut 4 bases from V and 2 bases from J; bases unmatched to any gene: 5. The CDR3 spans 16 residues. Germline V gene lookup returns CDR1 SGDLS and CDR2 YYNGEE. CDR3 in amino acids: CASSPRLAGATDTQYF. The CDR3 coding sequence is TGTGCCAGCAGCCCCCGACTAGCGGGAGCCACAGATACGCAGTATTTT. Full variable domain (missing parts from reference TRBV9 and TRBJ2-3): DSGVTQTPKHLITATGQRVTLRCSPRSGDLSVYWYQQSLDQGLQFLIQYYNGEERAKGNILERFSAQQFPDLHSELNLSSLELGDSALYFCASSPRLAGATDTQYFGPGTRLTVL.

The V and J genes are TRBV6-5 and TRBJ2-7; perhaps TRBD1 as D (5 bases). The CDR3 length is 15 residues. CDR1 MNHEY and CDR2 SVGAGI come from the germline V gene. The V end was cut by 6 bases, the J end by 0 bases, with 15 bases between. The CDR3 spells CASRPQAISSYEQYF. The CDR3 DNA is TGTGCCAGCAGACCACAGGCCATCAGCTCCTACGAGCAGTACTTC.

V usage is TRBV27 and J usage is TRBJ2-7; 11 bases are shared with TRBD2. The germline V gene has CDR1 MNHEY and CDR2 SMNVEV (reference sequence). The CDR3 consists of 16 residues. Losses at the gene ends were 4 bases for V and 2 bases for J; bases not matched to a gene: 7. CDR3 protein: CASSSIAGGLTYEQYF. CDR3 DNA sequence: TGTGCCAGCAGTTCAATAGCGGGAGGGCTCACCTACGAGCAGTACTTC.

This chain joins TRBV28 and TRBJ2-3; a weak D match, TRBD2 (5 bases). This CDR3 contains 15 residues. CDR1 and CDR2 (germline): MDHEN, SYDVKM. Trimming shortened V by 1 base and J by 0 bases, and 8 bases separated the two germline ends. In DNA form, the CDR3 reads TGTGCCAGCAGTTTATTAGCGACTAGCACAGATACGCAGTATTTT. Translating it yields CASSLLATSTDTQYF.

The chain recombines TRBV7-9 with TRBJ2-7; D possibly corresponds to TRBD2 (6 bases). The germline gives CDR1 SEHNR, CDR2 FQNEAQ (reference sequence). The germline V and J ends were trimmed by 2 bases and 0 bases, with 14 bases remaining between them. This CDR3 has 16 amino acids. In nucleotides, the CDR3 is TGTGCCAGCAGCTTAAGAGGTAGCGGATCCTCCTACGAGCAGTACTTC. Its translation is CASSLRGSGSSYEQYF.